Following are 14 T cell receptor beta chains from one sample sequenced in a study of T cells in Graves' hyperthyroidism and ophthalmopathy. Amplified TCR beta CDR3 regions came from RNA transcripts. RT-PCR in the first round (using the HTBI primer set) targeted the TCR CDR3. TCRdb itself ran the multiplex PCR reads through MiXCR, one entry per CDR3 protein. The data show around 190,000 distinct CDR3 sequences, with approximately 15% seen just once and around 27% held by the top ten. Sequenced material: blood. The source of these receptors is a woman aged 50 to 65 with Graves' hyperthyroidism.

This clonotype was found once. One end of the junction does not line up with germline, which may come from a read error. This rearrangement joins TRBV7-9 to TRBJ2-6; D might be TRBD1 (6 bases). The CDR3 extends over 17 amino acids. From germline, CDR1 is SEHNR and CDR2 FQNEAQ (reference sequence). Written as DNA, the CDR3 is TGCGCCAGCAGCCAAGTACAACAGGGCTCTGGGGCCAACGTCCTGACTTTC. Amino acid sequence: CASSQVQQGSGANVLTF.

The chain combines TRBV11-2 with TRBJ1-3; D ambiguous. Germline values: CDR1 SGHAT, CDR2 FQNNGV. Trimming shortened V by 4 bases and J by 9 bases, and 22 bases separated the two germline ends. The length of the CDR3 is 16 residues. The CDR3 nucleotides read TGTGCCAGCAGCTCTCTAGCCTCGGGTATTGGTAGCACCATATATTTT. Protein sequence: CASSSLASGIGSTIYF. The full variable domain, completed using reference TRBV11-2 and TRBJ1-3, is EAGVAQSPRYKIIEKRQSVAFWCNPISGHATLYWYQQILGQGPKLLIQFQNNGVVDDSQLPKDRFSAERLKGVDSTLKIQPAKLEDSAVYLCASSSLASGIGSTIYFGEGSWLTVV.

In its sample, this clonotype was seen many times. The V and J genes are TRBV19 and TRBJ2-7; D is possibly TRBD2 (6 bases). CDR1 and CDR2 from the germline V gene are LNHDA and SQIVND (reference sequence). CDR3 length: 15 amino acids. V lost 6 bases and J 1 base, leaving 16 bases between the germline ends. The CDR3 nucleotides read TGTGCCAGTAGGAGGGACTCTAAAGGGTCCTACGAGCAGTACTTC. Its protein is CASRRDSKGSYEQYF.

J is TRBJ2-7 and V is TRBV4-1; 9 nucleotides align to TRBD1. The germline V gene has CDR1 MGHRA and CDR2 YSYEKL. The CDR3 sequence is 17 residues long. Germline trimming cut 1 base from V and 5 bases from J; bases unmatched to any gene: 12. The chain's CDR3 is CASSQASPGTGMDEQYF. The CDR3, as DNA: TGCGCCAGCAGCCAAGCTAGTCCCGGGACAGGGATGGACGAGCAGTACTTC.

For the CDR3, the DNA is TGTGCCAGCAGCCAAGGGTTGGGGGTCTCTGGAAACACCATATATTTT. Translating it yields CASSQGLGVSGNTIYF. The chain uses TRBV3-1 and TRBJ1-3, with TRBD1 as a possible D gene (5 bases). Trimming shortened V by 1 base and J by 0 bases, and 10 bases separated the two germline ends. CDR1 and CDR2 (germline): LGHDT, YNNKEL (reference sequence). CDR3 length: 16 amino acids. Supplemented by reference TRBV3-1 and TRBJ1-3, the full variable domain reads DTAVSQTPKYLVTQMGNDKSIKCEQNLGHDTMYWYKQDSKKFLKIMFSYNNKELIINETVPNRFSPKSPDKAHLNLHINSLELGDSAVYFCASSQGLGVSGNTIYFGEGSWLTVV.

This clonotype was counted between two and nine times. The V call is TRBV3-1, the J call TRBJ2-5; D may be TRBD1 or TRBD2 (5 bases each). CDR1 is LGHDT and CDR2 is YNNKEL in the germline V gene (reference sequence). V dropped 1 base and J dropped 7 bases, with 25 bases sitting between them. This CDR3 is built from 18 residues. The CDR3 loop is CASSQVLSGPTRDGTQYF. The CDR3 DNA reads TGTGCCAGCAGCCAAGTCCTGTCAGGCCCTACTCGGGACGGGACCCAGTACTTC.

In this sample, this clonotype turned up many times. The genes are TRBV6-1 and TRBJ2-7, with 9 bases identical to TRBD1. CDR1 and CDR2 (germline): MNHNS, SASEGT. The V segment lost 4 bases and the J segment 3 bases; nucleotides outside the gene matches: 10. The CDR3 totals 16 residues. The CDR3 DNA reads TGTGCCAGCAGTGCTCCCCTCGGGACAGGGATCTACGAGCAGTACTTC. Amino acid sequence: CASSAPLGTGIYEQYF.

This clonotype was seen only a few times. The chain combines TRBV4-1 with TRBJ1-2, with 7 bases identical to TRBD1. Germline assignment: CDR1 MGHRA and CDR2 YSYEKL. The ends lost 1 base at V and 3 bases at J; junction bases unmatched: 5. This CDR3 is 15 amino acids long. In DNA, the CDR3 is TGCGCCAGCAGCCAAGTACAGGGGAACGACTATGGCTACACCTTC. Translating it yields CASSQVQGNDYGYTF.

This clonotype was detected many times. The chain has TRBV12-3 or TRBV12-4 and TRBJ1-3; a possible D gene is TRBD1 (6 bases). The CDR3 has 14 residues. V was shortened by 8 bases and J by 2 bases, with 13 bases between the two germline ends. The CDR3 DNA sequence: TGTGCCAGCCTTGGACAGCGGGCTGGAAACACCATATATTTT. It specifies CASLGQRAGNTIYF.

This clonotype was counted at least ten times. The gene calls are TRBV11-2 and TRBJ1-4; D gene uncertain. Germline lookup yields CDR1 SGHAT and CDR2 FQNNGV. Trimming took off 1 base at V and 8 bases at J, with 11 bases between the two ends. This CDR3 spans 14 amino acids. In nucleotides, the CDR3 is TGTGCCAGCAGCTTAGTGGACGCCCCGGAAAAACTGTTTTTT. This translates into CASSLVDAPEKLFF.

This clonotype has just a few counts. The gene calls are TRBV9 and TRBJ1-4, with D perhaps TRBD1 (6 bases). The germline V gene encodes CDR1 SGDLS and CDR2 YYNGEE. This CDR3 is 17 amino acids long. Deletions cut 3 bases from V and 5 bases from J, with 20 bases between. The CDR3 DNA reads as TGTGCCAGCAGCGCCCACAGGGAAGGAGGCGGGAATGAAAAACTGTTTTTT. Translated: CASSAHREGGGNEKLFF.

This sequence joins TRBV12-3 or TRBV12-4 and TRBJ1-5; tentatively, D is TRBD1 (6 bases). CDR3 length: 17 residues. With 3 bases removed from V and 1 base from J, the gap between germline ends came to 16 bases. CDR3 region: CASSFSGDFGSNQPQHF. In DNA, the CDR3 is TGTGCCAGCAGTTTTTCAGGGGACTTTGGAAGCAATCAGCCCCAGCATTTT.

This clonotype was seen ten or more times. V is TRBV6-1 and J is TRBJ2-7; 8 bases are shared with TRBD1. The germline V gene encodes CDR1 MNHNS and CDR2 SASEGT. The CDR3 runs to 12 residues. The ends lost 9 bases at V and 2 bases at J; junction bases unmatched: 3. The CDR3 nucleotides are TGTGCCAGTTCGACAGGGGCCTACGAGCAGTACTTC. Translated: CASSTGAYEQYF.

Many counts were recorded for this clonotype. The chain has TRBV12-3 or TRBV12-4 and TRBJ2-7; 8 bases line up with TRBD1. The ends lost 3 bases at V and 7 bases at J; junction bases unmatched: 8. The CDR3 sequence is 14 residues long. CDR3 bases: TGTGCCAGCAGTTTCCGGACAGGGTTGCAAGAGCAGTACTTC. Protein: CASSFRTGLQEQYF.